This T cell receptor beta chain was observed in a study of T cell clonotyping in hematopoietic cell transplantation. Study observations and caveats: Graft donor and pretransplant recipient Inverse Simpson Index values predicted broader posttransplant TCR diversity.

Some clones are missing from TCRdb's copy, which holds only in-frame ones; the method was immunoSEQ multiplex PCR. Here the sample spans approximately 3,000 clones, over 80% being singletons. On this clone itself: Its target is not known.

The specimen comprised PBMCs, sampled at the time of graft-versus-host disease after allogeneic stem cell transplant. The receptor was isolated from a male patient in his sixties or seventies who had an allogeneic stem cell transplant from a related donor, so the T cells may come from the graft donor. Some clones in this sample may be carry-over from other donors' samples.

In DNA, the CDR3 is TGTGCCAGCAGGTGGGGATTCTCAAGACCGCAGGACCCCAGCACAGATACGCAGTATTTT. The encoded protein is CASRWGFSRPQDPSTDTQYF. The rearrangement links TRBV28 to TRBJ2-3; D is unresolved. The V and J ends lost 6 bases and 0 bases respectively, with 28 bases between them. The CDR3 loop spans 20 amino acids. CDR1 and CDR2 (germline): MDHEN, SYDVKM.